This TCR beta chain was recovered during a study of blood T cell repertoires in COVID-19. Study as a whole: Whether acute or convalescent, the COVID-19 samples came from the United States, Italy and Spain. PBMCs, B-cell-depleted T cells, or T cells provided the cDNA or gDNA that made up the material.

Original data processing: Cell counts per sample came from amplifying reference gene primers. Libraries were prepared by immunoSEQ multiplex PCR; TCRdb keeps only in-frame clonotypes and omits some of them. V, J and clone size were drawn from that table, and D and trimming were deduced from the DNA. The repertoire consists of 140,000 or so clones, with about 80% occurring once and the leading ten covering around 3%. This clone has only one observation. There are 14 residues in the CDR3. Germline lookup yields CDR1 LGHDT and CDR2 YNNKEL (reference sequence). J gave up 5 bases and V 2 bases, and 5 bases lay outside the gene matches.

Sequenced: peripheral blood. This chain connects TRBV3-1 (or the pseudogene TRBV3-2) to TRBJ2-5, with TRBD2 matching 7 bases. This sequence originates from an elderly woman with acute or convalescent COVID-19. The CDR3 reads CASSQPTSRETQYF. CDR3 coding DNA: TGTGCCAGCAGCCAACCGACTAGCCGGGAGACCCAGTACTTC.